These 21 T cell receptor beta chains were all obtained from the same sample, sequenced in a study of identical twins. From the 5' RACE reads, TCRdb called clonotypes with MiXCR, one entry per CDR3 protein. Here the sample spans around 95,000 distinct CDR3 sequences, about 6% being singletons. Sequencing was done on a sample of memory T cells sorted from blood. The receptors come from a woman in her fifties or sixties in good health.

The chain combines TRBV4-1 with TRBJ1-5, with D perhaps TRBD1 (5 bases). CDR3 length: 13 residues. CDR1 and CDR2 (germline): MGHRA, YSYEKL. V lost 5 bases and J 7 bases, leaving 12 bases between the germline ends. Here the CDR3 reads CASSSREAQPQHF. The CDR3 region has the DNA TGCGCCAGCAGCTCCAGGGAGGCGCAGCCCCAGCATTTT.

Many counts were recorded for this clonotype. The gene calls are TRBV5-1 and TRBJ2-1; the D gene is possibly TRBD2 (7 bases). Germline assignment: CDR1 SGHRS and CDR2 YFSETQ. V was pared by 3 bases and J by 0 bases, with 16 bases between. There are 17 residues in the CDR3. The CDR3 DNA reads TGCGCCAGCAGCTCGGGGGGCGGGAGCGTCTCCTACAATGAGCAGTTCTTC. This encodes CASSSGGGSVSYNEQFF.

The V and J genes are TRBV3-1 and TRBJ2-5, with D tentatively TRBD2 (6 bases). This CDR3 contains 14 residues. CDR1 is LGHDT and CDR2 is YNNKEL in the germline V gene (reference sequence). The ends were cut back, 0 bases at V and 5 bases at J, with 10 bases in the middle. Here the CDR3 reads CASSQEAGGETQYF. The CDR3 coding sequence is TGTGCCAGCAGCCAAGAAGCGGGTGGGGAGACCCAGTACTTC.

This clonotype was detected many times. The chain has TRBV25-1 and TRBJ1-1; no clear D gene. V gave up 6 bases and J gave up 4 bases, with 15 bases separating them. The germline gives CDR1 MGHDK, CDR2 SYGVNS. There are 14 residues in the CDR3. The CDR3 bases are TGTGCCAGCAGCTTGAATATGCCTGGCACTGAAGCTTTCTTT. Protein product: CASSLNMPGTEAFF.

The chain recombines TRBV6-2 or TRBV6-3 with TRBJ2-2; 10 positions match TRBD2. From germline, CDR1 is MNHEY and CDR2 SVGEGT. CDR3 length: 19 amino acids. After removal of 0 bases from V and 7 bases from J, the junction contained 14 bases not matched to a gene. CDR3 in DNA: TGTGCCAGCAGTTACTCCCCGCTCAAGCGGGAGGGCGTTGGCGGGGAGCTGTTTTTT. It encodes CASSYSPLKREGVGGELFF.

The V and J genes are TRBV7-2 and TRBJ2-3, with TRBD2 identical over 14 bases. The CDR3 length is 18 residues. The germline gives CDR1 SGHTA, CDR2 FQGNSA. With V trimmed by 7 bases and J by 1 base, 10 bases remained unmatched. The CDR3 DNA reads as TGTGCCAGCAAGCTAGGACTAGCGGGAGGAGGAGGCACAGATACGCAGTATTTT. It translates to CASKLGLAGGGGTDTQYF.

The sample holds a few counts of this clonotype. The CDR3 nucleotides are TGTGCCACCAGCAGAGATGTCCCTGGGACTACACAGTTCTTC. This codes for CATSRDVPGTTQFF. This chain connects TRBV15 to TRBJ2-1, with TRBD2 matching over 7 bases. CDR3 size: 14 residues. In germline, CDR1 is LNHNV, CDR2 YYDKDF (reference sequence). The junction had 9 bases not matched to a gene; V was cut back by 0 bases and J by 13 bases.

This clonotype has at least ten counts. The CDR3 DNA reads TGTGCCAGCACCCGGGGGACTAGCGGGATCACGACGGGGGGGGGTGAGCAGTTCTTC. It translates to CASTRGTSGITTGGGEQFF. This sequence joins TRBV7-9 and TRBJ2-1, with 13 bases identical to TRBD2. With 7 bases clipped from V and 9 bases from J, the junction kept 21 bases outside the gene matches. The CDR3 consists of 19 residues. CDR1 is SEHNR, CDR2 FQNEAQ, per germline (reference sequence).

This clonotype has ten or more counts. V is TRBV3-1 and J is TRBJ1-5; D may be TRBD1 (5 bases). With 4 bases removed from V and 4 bases from J, the gap between germline ends came to 8 bases. CDR1 is LGHDT, CDR2 YNNKEL, per germline (reference sequence). CDR3 length: 13 amino acids. For the CDR3, the DNA is TGTGCCAGCAGCCGGGGCGTTAATCAGCCCCAGCATTTT. This sequence encodes CASSRGVNQPQHF.

The chain links TRBV7-2 to TRBJ2-5; D remains unclear. The germline gives CDR1 SGHTA, CDR2 FQGNSA. The CDR3 has 13 residues. The V end was cut by 2 bases, the J end by 1 base, with 5 bases between. CDR3 region: CASSLYTQETQYF. CDR3 bases: TGTGCCAGCAGCTTATATACCCAAGAGACCCAGTACTTC.

This clonotype was picked up many times. This chain joins TRBV5-1 and TRBJ2-5; a possible D gene is TRBD1 (5 bases). The germline gives CDR1 SGHRS, CDR2 YFSETQ. The ends were cut back, 1 base at V and 1 base at J, with 5 bases in the middle. The CDR3 consists of 13 residues. The CDR3 DNA sequence: TGCGCCAGCAGCTTGAGGGGCCAAGAGACCCAGTACTTC. Its translation is CASSLRGQETQYF.

This clonotype was observed at least ten times. The chain is built from TRBV3-1 and TRBJ1-1, with D possibly matching TRBD1 (5 bases). Germline lookup yields CDR1 LGHDT and CDR2 YNNKEL (reference sequence). CDR3 length equals 14 residues. Trimming removed 1 base at V and 10 bases at J, with 16 bases between. The chain's CDR3 is CASSQGVRAPGAFF. In DNA form, the CDR3 reads TGTGCCAGCAGCCAAGGGGTCAGGGCCCCAGGAGCTTTCTTT.

This clonotype showed up many times. The chain couples TRBV12-3 or TRBV12-4 to TRBJ2-7, with D unresolved. Trimming removed 0 bases at V and 6 bases at J, with 3 bases between. The CDR3 contains 11 residues. CDR3 protein: CASSLAGEQYF. Here the CDR3 DNA reads TGTGCCAGCAGTTTAGCGGGCGAGCAGTACTTC.

This clonotype was recorded at least ten times. The V call is TRBV7-8, the J call TRBJ2-2, with TRBD2 matching over 8 bases. This CDR3 has 15 amino acids. V dropped 1 base and J dropped 7; count of bases not matched to a gene: 5. Germline CDR1 is SGHVS and CDR2 is FQNEAQ. This chain's CDR3 is CASSLDWTSNGELFF. The CDR3 DNA reads as TGTGCCAGCAGCTTAGATTGGACTAGCAACGGGGAGCTGTTTTTT.

This clonotype was detected many times. This rearrangement joins TRBV27 to TRBJ1-5; the D gene is possibly TRBD1 (5 bases). The CDR3 totals 15 residues. Germline loops: CDR1 MNHEY, CDR2 SMNVEV (reference sequence). V was clipped by 0 bases and J by 2 bases, with 8 bases between them. Written as DNA, the CDR3 is TGTGCCAGCAGTTTATCGATCAGGGGCAATCAGCCCCAGCATTTT. This encodes CASSLSIRGNQPQHF.

In this sample, this clonotype turned up many times. The CDR3 nucleotides read TGTGCCAGCAGCTTAGGTCGACAGAACAATGAAAAACTGTTTTTT. Translation gives CASSLGRQNNEKLFF. The V gene is TRBV5-8, the J gene TRBJ1-4; D might be TRBD1 (5 bases). The CDR3 has 15 residues. Germline-derived CDR1 and CDR2 are SGHTS and YDEGEE. The V end lost 2 bases, the J end lost 5 bases, and 13 bases lay between the germline ends.

The table lists this clonotype with many counts. CDR3 sequence: CASSQGRTSGRLGTDTQYF. In DNA, the CDR3 is TGTGCCAGCAGCCAAGGACGGACTAGCGGGAGGTTAGGCACAGATACGCAGTATTTT. This sequence joins TRBV14 and TRBJ2-3; 14 bases align to TRBD2. CDR3 size: 19 residues. Germline-derived CDR1 and CDR2 are SGHDN and FVKESK. Trimming at V came to 1 base and at J to 1 base, leaving 7 bases not matched to a gene. The whole variable domain, filled in from reference TRBV14 and TRBJ2-3, reads EAGVTQFPSHSVIEKGQTVTLRCDPISGHDNLYWYRRVMGKEIKFLLHFVKESKQDESGMPNNRFLAERTGGTYSTLKVQPAELEDSGVYFCASSQGRTSGRLGTDTQYFGPGTRLTVL.

This clonotype was seen repeatedly, ten times or more. This rearrangement joins TRBV18 to TRBJ1-5, with TRBD1 matching 9 bases. V dropped 3 bases and J dropped 7; count of bases not matched to a gene: 7. Per the germline V gene, CDR1 is KGHSH and CDR2 is LQKENI. This CDR3 contains 15 residues. The CDR3 DNA reads as TGTGCCAGCTCACCCTTACAGGGGGCAGGACAGCCCCAGCATTTT. This translates into CASSPLQGAGQPQHF.

This clonotype showed up many times. The J gene is TRBJ1-6, the V gene TRBV2; no reliable D call. The V and J ends lost 8 bases and 1 base respectively, with 12 bases between them. CDR3 length: 15 amino acids. Germline CDR1 is SNHLY and CDR2 is FYNNEI. The CDR3 DNA reads as TGTGCCAGCGGTTCGGGCGCATCCTATAATTCACCCCTCCACTTT. This sequence encodes CASGSGASYNSPLHF. Combining the CDR3 with reference TRBV2 and TRBJ1-6 gives the whole variable domain EPEVTQTPSHQVTQMGQEVILRCVPISNHLYFYWYRQILGQKVEFLVSFYNNEISEKSEIFDDQFSVERPDGSNFTLKIRSTKLEDSAMYFCASGSGASYNSPLHFGNGTRLTVT.

There are many counts of this clonotype. The V and J genes are TRBV7-9 and TRBJ2-1; 7 bases are shared with TRBD2. Germline assignment: CDR1 SEHNR and CDR2 FQNEAQ (reference sequence). V shed 0 bases, J shed 13 bases, and the junction held 6 bases outside the gene matches. The length of the CDR3 is 13 residues. CDR3 amino acids: CASSLAETSSQFF. CDR3 bases: TGTGCCAGCAGCTTAGCGGAGACTAGCAGCCAGTTCTTC. The variable domain in full, with the rest retrieved from reference TRBV7-9 and TRBJ2-1, is DTGVSQNPRHKITKRGQNVTFRCDPISEHNRLYWYRQTLGQGPEFLTYFQNEAQLEKSRLLSDRFSAERPKGSFSTLEIQRTEQGDSAMYLCASSLAETSSQFFGPGTRLTVL.

The chain couples TRBV5-6 to TRBJ1-4; 7 bases are a match to TRBD1. With V trimmed by 1 base and J by 2 bases, 5 bases remained unmatched. CDR1 is SGHDT and CDR2 is YYEEEE in the germline V gene. This CDR3 comprises 16 residues. The CDR3 DNA follows: TGTGCCAGCAGCTTGCGACAGGGCGTGACTAATGAAAAACTGTTTTTT. It yields the protein CASSLRQGVTNEKLFF.